This paragraph reports one T cell receptor (beta chain). The antigen this receptor binds is unknown. These data originate in a study of monozygotic twins with inflammatory bowel disease (dated by TCRdb to between 2018 and 2020). Background on the whole study: A total of some 30 monozygotic twin pairs were included in the full study, comprising nine German pairs (four IBD-concordant, five IBD-discordant) and 19 IBD-discordant Danish pairs. The search for disease-associated traits relied mainly on comparing, within discordant pairs, IBD patients with their genetically identical healthy co-twins. Each individual had, on average, about 151 000 unique TCRalpha sequences and 181 000 unique TCRbeta sequences available for analysis. The investigation overall reported the following: Distinction between different T cell subtypes could not be achieved in the analysis. Repertoire similarity did not differ between concordant and discordant twins, which could be due to limited statistical power. IBD patients shared fewer clonotypes with other individuals than healthy twins did, most markedly in patients showing signs of disease activity. Differing immunosuppressive treatments among patients may have added background noise and inter-individual variability to the repertoires. IBD patients had lower TCRbeta repertoire diversity, measured by the inverse Simpson index, than their healthy co-twins. The results gave no support for a single strong signal or clonotype linked to IBD.

Libraries were constructed by 5' RACE. For each TCR library, approximately 3,700 ng of total RNA was used. For each sample, cDNA was synthesized in eight separate reactions using SMARTScribe reverse transcriptase. Unique molecular identifiers containing a 6-nucleotide sample barcode were introduced through template switching during cDNA synthesis. Two nested PCRs of approximately 16 and 10 cycles amplified the TCRalpha and TCRbeta cDNA, and bead purification followed each PCR. Before amplification, the cDNA was treated with uracil DNA-glycosylase and purified using the QIAquick PCR purification kit. The second PCR added Illumina TruSeq-compatible adapters along with sample-specific barcodes. TapeStation and Qubit were used to check library quality and concentration, and 5 to 6 ng of each library went into the pool. Sequencing of pooled libraries was carried out on an Illumina HiSeq2500 single-index Rapid Run using 2 x 100 bp reads and custom sequencing primers. Turning to the authors' computational methods: UMI-based consensus assembly with MiGEC version 1.2.6 was used to correct PCR and sequencing errors. V(D)J alignment, clonotype assembly and CDR3 extraction were performed with MiXCR version 2.1.1. Gene usage, clonotype sharing and MAIT/NKT TCR abundance were normalised by analysing the top 1000, 10 000 and 20 000 clonotypes per sample. After downsampling to 27 000 UMIs, diversity was calculated as the inverse Simpson index using the vegan R package. Paired Mann-Whitney U tests were applied to discordant twin pairs, with Benjamini-Hochberg correction for multiple testing. After reprocessing by TCRdb, each CDR3 protein sequence is one entry, and no DNA is given. The V and J calls shown here were made by TCRdb, not taken from the authors' results. This sample's table has entries for 300,000 to 350,000 distinct CDR3 sequences. Approximately 2% of the sample is taken by the ten largest.

CDR1 and CDR2 (MGHRA, YSYEKL) derive from the germline V gene. Measured from the cysteine to the phenylalanine, the CDR3 is 14 residues long. No DNA has been recorded. A 2.5 ml peripheral blood sample was drawn into PAXgene tubes per donor and stored at -80°C. Total RNA was isolated from whole blood with the PAXgene blood miRNA kit on an automated QIAcube, without T cell sorting. Peripheral blood from monozygotic twin pairs who were concordant or discordant for inflammatory bowel disease underwent deep TCRalpha and TCRbeta repertoire profiling using unique molecular barcoding. Smoking habits were recorded for all twin pairs, with individuals classified as current, former or never smokers.

This clonotype originated in a human donor with ulcerative colitis or Crohn's disease, or a healthy co-twin of an affected twin (not recorded which). Recombination joined TRBV4-1 with TRBJ1-2. Sequencing was carried out using blood. The CDR3 corresponds to CASSQVVAEYGYTF.